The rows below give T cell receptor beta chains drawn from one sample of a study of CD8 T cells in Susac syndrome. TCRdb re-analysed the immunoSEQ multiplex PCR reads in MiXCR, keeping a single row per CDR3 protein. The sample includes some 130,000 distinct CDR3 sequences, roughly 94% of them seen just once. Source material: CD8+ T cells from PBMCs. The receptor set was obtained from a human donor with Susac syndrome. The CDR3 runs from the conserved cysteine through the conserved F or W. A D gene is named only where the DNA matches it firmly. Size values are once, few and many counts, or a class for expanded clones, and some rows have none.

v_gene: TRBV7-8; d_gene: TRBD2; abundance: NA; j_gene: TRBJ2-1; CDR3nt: TGTGCCAGCAGCTATGATACCGGGAGGGCCGCGTCGTACAATGAGCAGTTCTTC; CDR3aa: CASSYDTGRAASYNEQFF
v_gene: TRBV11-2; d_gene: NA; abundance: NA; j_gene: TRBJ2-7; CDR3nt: TGTGCCAGCAGCTTAGGGGCTGGCAGCTCCTACGAGCAGTACTTC; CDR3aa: CASSLGAGSSYEQYF
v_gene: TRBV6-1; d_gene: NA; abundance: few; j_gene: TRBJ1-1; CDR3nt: TGTGCCAGCAGTGCCCCGGGGAACACTGAAGCTTTCTTT; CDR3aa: CASSAPGNTEAFF
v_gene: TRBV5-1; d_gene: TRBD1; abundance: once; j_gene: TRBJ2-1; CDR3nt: TGCGCCAGCAGCTTGGCCGAGACAGGGACCCATGAGCAGTTCTTC; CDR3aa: CASSLAETGTHEQFF
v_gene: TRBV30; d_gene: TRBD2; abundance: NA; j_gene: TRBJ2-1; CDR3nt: TGTGCCTGGAGTGTACTTAGCGGGACCTACAATGAGCAGTTCTTC; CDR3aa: CAWSVLSGTYNEQFF
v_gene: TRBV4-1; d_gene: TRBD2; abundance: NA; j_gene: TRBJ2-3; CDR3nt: TGCGCCAGCAGCCACCCCGGGACTAGCGGGAGAACAGATACGCAGTATTTT; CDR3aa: CASSHPGTSGRTDTQYF
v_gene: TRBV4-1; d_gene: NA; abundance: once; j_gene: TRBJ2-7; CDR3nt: TGCGCCAGCAGCCAAGTTGCTAGTCGACACGAGCAGTACTTC; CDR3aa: CASSQVASRHEQYF
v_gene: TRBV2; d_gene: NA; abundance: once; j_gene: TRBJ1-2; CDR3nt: TGTGCCAGCAAAGCAGGGAACTATGGCTACACCTTC; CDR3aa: CASKAGNYGYTF
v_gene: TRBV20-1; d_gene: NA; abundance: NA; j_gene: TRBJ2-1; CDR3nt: TGCAGTGCCAGAGGGGAATACAATGAGCAGTTCTTC; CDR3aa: CSARGEYNEQFF
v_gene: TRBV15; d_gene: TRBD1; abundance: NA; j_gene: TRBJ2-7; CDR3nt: TGTGCCACCAGCAGAGAAGGGGACAGGGGGCCCTCCGAGCAGTACTTC; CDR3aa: CATSREGDRGPSEQYF
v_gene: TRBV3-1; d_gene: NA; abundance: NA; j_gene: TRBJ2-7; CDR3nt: TGTGCCAGCAGCCCTCATGGGGGGAGCTCCTACGAGCAGTACTTC; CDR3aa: CASSPHGGSSYEQYF
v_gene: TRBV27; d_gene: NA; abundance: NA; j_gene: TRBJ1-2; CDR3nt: TGTGCCAGCAGTCCTTCCTATCCGACTAACTATGGCTACACCTTC; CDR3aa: CASSPSYPTNYGYTF
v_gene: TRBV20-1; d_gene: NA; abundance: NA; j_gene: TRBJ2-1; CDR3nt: TGCAGTGCTAGAGACACTCAGGCCTACAATGAGCAGTTCTTC; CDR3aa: CSARDTQAYNEQFF
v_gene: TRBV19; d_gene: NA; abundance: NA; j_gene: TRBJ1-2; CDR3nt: TGTGCCAGTAGTATAGCGGGGCAGGGGTACTATGGCTACACCTTC; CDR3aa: CASSIAGQGYYGYTF
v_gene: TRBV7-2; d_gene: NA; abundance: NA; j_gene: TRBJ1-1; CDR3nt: TGTGCCAGCAGCTTTGGACAGCGAGGTCCTGAAGCTTTCTTT; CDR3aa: CASSFGQRGPEAFF
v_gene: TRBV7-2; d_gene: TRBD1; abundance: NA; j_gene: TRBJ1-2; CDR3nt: TGTGCCAGCAGCTTTGGACAGGGGTCTAACTATGGCTACACCTTC; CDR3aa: CASSFGQGSNYGYTF